This T cell receptor (beta chain) was identified during a study of cytomegalovirus exposure and HLA in healthy donors. Data came from immunoSEQ multiplex PCR; TCRdb stores just in-frame clones and leaves some out. This table holds some 160,000 clones, roughly 92% found once. There are 16 residues in the CDR3. Trimming left V 2 bases short and J 2 bases short, with 15 bases between. In germline, CDR1 is MNHEY, CDR2 SVGAGI. The sequencing input was PBMCs. The chain employs TRBV6-5 and TRBJ1-2, with D unresolved. The sequence was collected from a man aged 18 to 29 in good health and CMV-seronegative. Here the CDR3 DNA reads TGTGCCAGCAGTTACCTCCCGGGGAGATCCAACTATGGCTACACCTTC. Its translation: CASSYLPGRSNYGYTF.